The rows below give T cell receptor beta chains drawn from one sample of a study of shared clonotypes between healthy human individuals. Assay: immunoSEQ multiplex PCR; the TCRdb copy retains only in-frame clones and omits some. This sample has 1,100,000 or so clones, with around three quarters found just once. Sequenced material: memory CD4+ T cells from PBMCs. The receptor set was obtained from a man aged 18 to 30 in good health. Some clones in this sample may be carry-over from other donors' samples. Each CDR3 is given with its conserved first and last residue. Fields, in order: D gene, J gene, V gene, clone size, CDR3 DNA, CDR3 protein. D genes are given only for firm matches. Only some rows state a clone size, as once, few, many or a class for expanded clones.

>TRBD2|TRBJ2-1|TRBV4-2|-
TGTGCCAGCAGCCAAGAGCGGGAGAGGGGTTTTGAGCAGTTCTTC
CASSQERERGFEQFF
>-|TRBJ2-3|TRBV29-1|-
TGCAGCGTTGGAGGCAGGGTCACAGATACGCAGTATTTT
CSVGGRVTDTQYF
>-|TRBJ2-2|TRBV6-1|few
TGTGCCAGCAGTGCTAGCGTAACCGGGGAGCTGTTTTTT
CASSASVTGELFF
>-|TRBJ2-7|TRBV25-1|-
TGTGCCAGCAGCACAGCGACGGCGAACCACGAGCAGTACTTC
CASSTATANHEQYF
>TRBD1|TRBJ1-2|TRBV28|-
TGTGCCAGCCTTAACGGGGGGACAGGGGGGCGCTACACCTTC
CASLNGGTGGRYTF
>-|TRBJ2-2|TRBV6-6|-
TGTGCCAGCAGTTACCGACGGGGCCTAAACACCGGGGAGCTGTTTTTT
CASSYRRGLNTGELFF
>-|TRBJ2-4|TRBV27|-
TGTGCCAGCAGTCCGTTTCTCACGAGATGGAACATTCAGTACTTC
CASSPFLTRWNIQYF
>-|TRBJ1-6|TRBV7-9|-
TGTGCCAGCAGCTTAGGGGCAGGTATCCTCCACTTT
CASSLGAGILHF
>TRBD1|TRBJ1-2|TRBV7-6|-
TGTGCCAGCAGCGGATACCGGGACAGGTCTTCTAACTATGGCTACACCTTC
CASSGYRDRSSNYGYTF
>TRBD1|TRBJ1-1|TRBV7-2|-
TGTGCCAGCAGATCCCAGGGGGCAAGATTTTTCTTT
CASRSQGARFFF